These 25 T cell receptor beta chains originate from one sample sequenced in a study of blood T cell repertoires in COVID-19. Produced via immunoSEQ multiplex PCR; TCRdb's table is partial and in-frame only. This table holds about 87,000 clones, more than 75% found once. Sequences were obtained from peripheral blood. The receptors were sampled from a human donor with acute or convalescent COVID-19. The donor label of this sample is uncertain.

This chain links TRBV4-2 with TRBJ2-1, with D possibly TRBD2 on 5 matching bases. The ends were cut back, 4 bases at V and 5 bases at J, with 18 bases in the middle. CDR3 length: 16 amino acids. Germline V gene data show CDR1 as LGHNA and CDR2 as YNFKEQ. The CDR3, as DNA: TGTGCCAGCAGCCGCCTAATAGCGCCCCTAGACAATGAGCAGTTCTTC. It codes for CASSRLIAPLDNEQFF.

V usage is TRBV30 and J usage is TRBJ1-6; D unresolved. Germline V gene data show CDR1 as GTSNPN and CDR2 as SVGIG (reference sequence). The CDR3 is 15 amino acids. V lost 0 bases and J 0 bases, leaving 6 bases between the germline ends. The CDR3 here is CAWSVGSSYNSPLHF. The CDR3 region has the DNA TGTGCCTGGAGTGTTGGCAGCTCCTATAATTCACCCCTCCACTTT.

The genes are TRBV2 and TRBJ2-2, with 13 nucleotides matching TRBD2. Per germline, CDR1 SNHLY and CDR2 FYNNEI. After removal of 5 bases from V and 3 bases from J, the junction contained 6 bases not matched to a gene. CDR3 length: 17 amino acids. The CDR3 coding sequence is TGTGCCAGCAGTCCGACTAGCGGGGGGCTTCACACCGGGGAGCTGTTTTTT. Encoded protein: CASSPTSGGLHTGELFF.

The chain has TRBV30 and TRBJ1-2; 10 bases agree with TRBD1. The germline CDR1 and CDR2 sequences are GTSNPN and SVGIG (reference sequence). J lost 8 bases, V lost 2 bases, and 11 bases had no gene match. The CDR3 consists of 15 residues. CDR3 DNA: TGTGCCTGGAGTCTGGGACAGGGGCGAATTTCGGGCTACACCTTC. Translating it yields CAWSLGQGRISGYTF. Together with reference TRBV30 and TRBJ1-2, the CDR3 gives the full variable domain: SQTIHQWPATLVQPVGSPLSLECTVEGTSNPNLYWYRQAAGRGLQLLFYSVGIGQISSEVPQNLSASRPQDRQFILSSKKLLLSDSGFYLCAWSLGQGRISGYTFGSGTRLTVV.

V gene TRBV6-1 combines with J gene TRBJ2-3; D is undetermined. CDR3 length: 16 amino acids. The V gene's germline CDR1 is MNHNS and CDR2 SASEGT. V was trimmed by 1 base and J by 0 bases, leaving 11 bases between them. The CDR3 protein is CASSEGSHLSTDTQYF. The CDR3 nucleotides are TGTGCCAGCAGTGAAGGGTCTCACCTAAGCACAGATACGCAGTATTTT.

V and J are TRBV19 and TRBJ1-1, with 11 bases aligning to TRBD1. The ends lost 5 bases at V and 6 bases at J; junction bases unmatched: 5. Germline V gives CDR1 LNHDA, CDR2 SQIVND (reference sequence). The length of the CDR3 is 14 residues. The CDR3 coding sequence is TGTGCCAGTAGTTATCCGGGACAGGGGGCTGAAGCTTTCTTT. This translates into CASSYPGQGAEAFF.

The chain joins TRBV30 to TRBJ1-4; 9 positions agree with TRBD1. With 2 bases clipped from V and 9 bases from J, the junction kept 7 bases outside the gene matches. Germline-derived CDR1 and CDR2 are GTSNPN and SVGIG (reference sequence). The CDR3 has 14 amino acids. CDR3 bases: TGTGCCTGGAGTCCCGGGACAGGGAGGCAAAAACTGTTTTTT. Translated: CAWSPGTGRQKLFF.

The chain uses TRBV5-6 and TRBJ2-5; 8 bases fit TRBD2. Germline V gives CDR1 SGHDT, CDR2 YYEEEE. This CDR3 region has 15 residues. V lost 3 bases to trimming and J lost 5 bases; unmatched junction nucleotides: 9. CDR3 in DNA: TGTGCCAGCAGCTCGAGAGCGGGGGTGGGGGAGACCCAGTACTTC. It codes for CASSSRAGVGETQYF.

V is TRBV29-1 and J is TRBJ2-7; weak D call: TRBD1 (5 bases). CDR1 and CDR2 from the germline V gene are SQVTM and ANQGSEA. Trimming shortened V by 4 bases and J by 3 bases, and 7 bases separated the two germline ends. The CDR3 is 11 residues long. The CDR3 protein is CSVADSYEQYF. The CDR3 region has the DNA TGCAGCGTTGCAGACAGCTACGAGCAGTACTTC.

This chain links TRBV6-6 with TRBJ2-2; TRBD2 matches 10 bases. CDR1 is MNHNY and CDR2 is SVGAGI in the germline V gene (reference sequence). The CDR3 is 15 residues long. V trimming: 6 bases; J trimming: 4 bases; junction bases outside the gene matches: 5. CDR3 residues: CASSPSGGGTGELFF. For the CDR3, the DNA is TGTGCCAGCAGCCCTAGCGGGGGAGGCACCGGGGAGCTGTTTTTT.

The J gene is TRBJ2-7, the V gene TRBV7-9, with 9 bases identical to TRBD1. This CDR3 region has 17 residues. Trimming removed 4 bases from V and 1 base from J; junction bases left unmatched: 11. Per the germline V gene, CDR1 is SEHNR and CDR2 is FQNEAQ (reference sequence). The CDR3 DNA reads TGTGCCAGCAGCTCAAACCTCGGGACAGGGTTGTCCTACGAGCAGTACTTC. Amino acid sequence: CASSSNLGTGLSYEQYF.

The V gene is TRBV10-3, the J gene TRBJ2-7; 9 nucleotides match TRBD2. With 4 bases clipped from V and 4 bases from J, the junction kept 14 bases outside the gene matches. CDR1 and CDR2 from the germline V gene are ENHRY and SYGVKD. The CDR3 spans 17 residues. CDR3 nucleotide sequence: TGTGCCATCAGTGTGAACTATGGCGGGGGGGCCGAGTACGAGCAGTACTTC. As protein: CAISVNYGGGAEYEQYF.

In its sample, this clone was seen once. The chain has TRBV5-1 and TRBJ2-2, with TRBD1 matching 9 bases. This CDR3 spans 14 amino acids. Looked up from germline, CDR1 is SGHRS and CDR2 is YFSETQ. With V trimmed by 4 bases and J by 7 bases, 5 bases remained unmatched. This chain's CDR3 is CASSPTGGSGELFF. The CDR3, as DNA: TGCGCCAGCAGCCCGACAGGGGGGAGCGGGGAGCTGTTTTTT. The whole variable domain, remainder taken from reference TRBV5-1 and TRBJ2-2, is KAGVTQTPRYLIKTRGQQVTLSCSPISGHRSVSWYQQTPGQGLQFLFEYFSETQRNKGNFPGRFSGRQFSNSRSEMNVSTLELGDSALYLCASSPTGGSGELFFGEGSRLTVL.

This clone has just a few counts. The chain carries TRBV7-3 and TRBJ1-4, with 8 bases lining up with TRBD1. This CDR3 comprises 14 residues. CDR1 and CDR2 (germline): SGHTA, FQGTGA. With 5 bases clipped from V and 7 bases from J, the junction kept 6 bases outside the gene matches. Here the CDR3 reads CASSPQGGSEKLFF. CDR3 in DNA: TGTGCCAGCAGCCCACAGGGGGGAAGTGAAAAACTGTTTTTT.

J is TRBJ1-2 and V is TRBV5-5; D is undetermined. Trimming cost V 0 bases and J 2 bases, with 8 bases left between them. Germline V gene sequence: CDR1 SGHKS, CDR2 YYEKEE (reference sequence). The CDR3 runs 14 residues. CDR3 residues: CASSLVPTNYGYTF. In DNA, the CDR3 is TGTGCCAGCAGCTTGGTCCCGACAAACTATGGCTACACCTTC.

This chain connects TRBV2 to TRBJ2-7, with a weak D call TRBD2 (6 bases). V was cut by 6 bases and J by 6 bases, with 15 bases left in between. The V gene's germline CDR1 is SNHLY and CDR2 FYNNEI. The CDR3 is made up of 13 amino acids. Here the CDR3 reads CASSVAGSPEQYF. As DNA, the CDR3 is TGTGCCAGCAGCGTTGCGGGGTCCCCCGAGCAGTACTTC.

The CDR3 sequence: CASSTTGDTGELFF. Written as DNA, the CDR3 is TGTGCCAGCAGTACGACAGGGGACACCGGGGAGCTGTTTTTT. The V gene is TRBV27, the J gene TRBJ2-2; 8 bases map to TRBD1. Germline CDR1 is MNHEY and CDR2 is SMNVEV (reference sequence). The CDR3 loop spans 14 amino acids. The trim removed 5 bases at V and 3 bases at J, leaving 2 bases unmatched.

This clone was seen repeatedly, ten times or more. The gene calls are TRBV5-6 and TRBJ2-7; 13 bases line up with TRBD2. Germline lookup yields CDR1 SGHDT and CDR2 YYEEEE. Trimming at V came to 6 bases and at J to 3 bases, leaving 6 bases not matched to a gene. The CDR3 extends over 15 amino acids. The CDR3: CASTHGLAGDYEQYF. CDR3 nucleotide sequence: TGTGCCAGCACCCACGGACTAGCGGGAGACTACGAGCAGTACTTC.

This clone was counted a single time. The chain links TRBV28 to TRBJ1-2; 7 nucleotides agree with TRBD1. There are 15 residues in the CDR3. Trimming cost V 2 bases and J 3 bases; bases outside gene matches: 6. CDR1 is MDHEN, CDR2 SYDVKM, per germline. The CDR3 here is CASSLGGGRHYGYTF. CDR3 bases: TGTGCCAGCAGTTTAGGAGGGGGCCGACACTATGGCTACACCTTC.

The rearrangement uses TRBV4-2 and TRBJ1-2; TRBD1 might be the D (5 bases). V gave up 8 bases and J gave up 4 bases, with 11 bases separating them. Looked up from germline, CDR1 is LGHNA and CDR2 is YNFKEQ. CDR3 size: 12 residues. In DNA form, the CDR3 reads TGTGCCAGCGAGGGGAGGGGCTATGGCTACACCTTC. This codes for CASEGRGYGYTF.

The chain combines TRBV15 with TRBJ2-7; no clear D gene. The CDR3 runs 15 residues. Germline CDR1 LNHNV, CDR2 YYDKDF (reference sequence). V dropped 7 bases and J dropped 6 bases, with 22 bases sitting between them. The CDR3 coding sequence is TGTGCCACCACTACGGCCCGAAGTCGATCTAGCGAGCAGTACTTC. This gives the protein CATTTARSRSSEQYF.

This chain links TRBV28 with TRBJ1-5; D gene uncertain. V lost 3 bases to trimming and J lost 3 bases, with 6 bases between them. Germline CDR1 reads MDHEN; CDR2 reads SYDVKM. The CDR3 has 13 residues. CDR3 bases: TGTGCCAGCAGTTTTCTCCCCAATCAGCCCCAGCATTTT. This encodes CASSFLPNQPQHF.

This chain uses TRBV7-8 with TRBJ1-3; no firm D call. Germline-derived CDR1 and CDR2 are SGHVS and FQNEAQ. V lost 3 bases to trimming and J lost 0 bases, with 9 bases between them. The CDR3 spans 15 residues. CDR3 DNA: TGTGCCAGCAGCTTCGGGGTTTCCTCTGGAAACACCATATATTTT. Its translation: CASSFGVSSGNTIYF. The full variable domain, completed using reference TRBV7-8 and TRBJ1-3, is GAGVSQSPRYKVAKRGQDVALRCDPISGHVSLFWYQQALGQGPEFLTYFQNEAQLDKSGLPSDRFFAERPEGSVSTLKIQRTQQEDSAVYLCASSFGVSSGNTIYFGEGSWLTVV.

The J gene is TRBJ1-3, the V gene TRBV5-1, with D maybe TRBD1 (6 bases). The CDR3 is 18 amino acids. CDR1 SGHRS and CDR2 YFSETQ come from the germline V gene. Trimming took off 4 bases at V and 4 bases at J, with 24 bases between the two ends. CDR3 nucleotide sequence: TGCGCCAGCAGCAAAACACCTCCCGGACAGATAGAAGGAAACACCATATATTTT. This sequence encodes CASSKTPPGQIEGNTIYF.

The V and J genes are TRBV11-2 and TRBJ2-3, with D tentatively TRBD2 (5 bases). The V end was cut by 5 bases, the J end by 2 bases, with 17 bases between. CDR3 size: 16 residues. Per the germline V gene, CDR1 is SGHAT and CDR2 is FQNNGV. The CDR3 here is CASSRAARVSTDTQYF. The CDR3 coding sequence is TGTGCCAGCAGCCGAGCGGCGAGGGTATCCACAGATACGCAGTATTTT.